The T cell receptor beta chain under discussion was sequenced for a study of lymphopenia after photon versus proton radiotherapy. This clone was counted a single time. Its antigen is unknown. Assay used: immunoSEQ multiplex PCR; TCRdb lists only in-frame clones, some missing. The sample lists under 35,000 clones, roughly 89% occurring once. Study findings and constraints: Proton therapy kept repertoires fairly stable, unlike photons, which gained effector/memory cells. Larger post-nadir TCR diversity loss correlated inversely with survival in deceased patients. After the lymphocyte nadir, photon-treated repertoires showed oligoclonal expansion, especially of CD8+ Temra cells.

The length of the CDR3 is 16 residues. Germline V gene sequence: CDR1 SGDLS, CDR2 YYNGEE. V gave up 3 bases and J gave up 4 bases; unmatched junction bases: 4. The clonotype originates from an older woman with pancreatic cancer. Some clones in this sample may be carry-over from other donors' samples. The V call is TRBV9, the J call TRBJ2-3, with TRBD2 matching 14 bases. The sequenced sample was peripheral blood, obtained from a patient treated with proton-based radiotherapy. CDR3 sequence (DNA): TGTGCCAGCAGCGAGGGACTAGCGGGAGAGGCAGATACGCAGTATTTT. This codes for CASSEGLAGEADTQYF. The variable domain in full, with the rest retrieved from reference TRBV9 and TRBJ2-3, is DSGVTQTPKHLITATGQRVTLRCSPRSGDLSVYWYQQSLDQGLQFLIQYYNGEERAKGNILERFSAQQFPDLHSELNLSSLELGDSALYFCASSEGLAGEADTQYFGPGTRLTVL.